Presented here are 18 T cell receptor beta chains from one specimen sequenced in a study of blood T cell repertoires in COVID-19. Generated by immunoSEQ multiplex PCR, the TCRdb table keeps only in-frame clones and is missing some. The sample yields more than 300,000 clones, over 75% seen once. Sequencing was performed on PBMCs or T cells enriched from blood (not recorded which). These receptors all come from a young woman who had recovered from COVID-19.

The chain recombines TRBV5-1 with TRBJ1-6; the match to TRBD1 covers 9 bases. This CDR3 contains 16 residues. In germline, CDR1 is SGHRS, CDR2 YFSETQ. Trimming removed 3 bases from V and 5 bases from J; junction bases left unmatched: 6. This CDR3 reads CASSSLRDRDNSPLHF. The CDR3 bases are TGCGCCAGCAGCTCACTCAGGGACAGGGATAATTCACCCCTCCACTTT.

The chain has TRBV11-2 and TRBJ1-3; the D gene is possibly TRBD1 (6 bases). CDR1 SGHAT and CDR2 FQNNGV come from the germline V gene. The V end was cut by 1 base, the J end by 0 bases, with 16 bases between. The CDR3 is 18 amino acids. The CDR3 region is CASSLVGSRTASGNTIYF. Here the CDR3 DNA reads TGTGCCAGCAGCTTAGTCGGCTCCCGGACAGCCTCTGGAAACACCATATATTTT.

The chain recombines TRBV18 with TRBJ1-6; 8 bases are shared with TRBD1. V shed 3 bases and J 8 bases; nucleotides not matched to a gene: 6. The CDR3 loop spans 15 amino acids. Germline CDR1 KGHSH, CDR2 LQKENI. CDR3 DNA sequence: TGTGCCAGCTCACCGAGGACAGGGAGGGATTCACCCCTCCACTTT. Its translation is CASSPRTGRDSPLHF.

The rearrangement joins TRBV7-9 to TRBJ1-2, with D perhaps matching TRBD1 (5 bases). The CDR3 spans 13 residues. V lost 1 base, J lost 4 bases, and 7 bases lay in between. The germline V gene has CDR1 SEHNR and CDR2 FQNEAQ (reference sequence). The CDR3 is CASSLEGLYGYTF. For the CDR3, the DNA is TGTGCCAGCAGCTTAGAGGGACTCTATGGCTACACCTTC.

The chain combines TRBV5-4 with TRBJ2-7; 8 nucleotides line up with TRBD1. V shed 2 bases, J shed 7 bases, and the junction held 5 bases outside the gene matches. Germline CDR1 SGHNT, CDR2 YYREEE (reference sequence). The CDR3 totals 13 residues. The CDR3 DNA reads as TGTGCCAGCAGCTTACCCGACAGGGGAGAGCAGTACTTC. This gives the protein CASSLPDRGEQYF.

CDR3 region: CASSQDNGIDGYTF. CDR3 in DNA: TGTGCCAGCAGCCAAGATAACGGGATCGATGGCTACACCTTC. This chain connects TRBV14 to TRBJ1-2; D is uncertain. The V gene's germline CDR1 is SGHDN and CDR2 FVKESK. This CDR3 comprises 14 residues. V lost 0 bases to trimming and J lost 6 bases, with 11 bases between them.

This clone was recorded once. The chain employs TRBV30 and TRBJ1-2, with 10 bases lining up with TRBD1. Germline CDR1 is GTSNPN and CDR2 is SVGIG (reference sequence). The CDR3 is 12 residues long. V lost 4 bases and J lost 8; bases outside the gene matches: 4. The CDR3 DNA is TGTGCCTGGACGACAGGGGGCGTCGGCTACACCTTC. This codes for CAWTTGGVGYTF.

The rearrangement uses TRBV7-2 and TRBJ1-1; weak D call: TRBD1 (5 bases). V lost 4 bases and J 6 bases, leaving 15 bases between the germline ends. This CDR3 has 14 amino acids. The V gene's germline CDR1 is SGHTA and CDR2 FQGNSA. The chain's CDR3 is CASSSSPGGPEAFF. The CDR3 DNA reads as TGTGCCAGCAGCTCCTCACCGGGGGGTCCTGAAGCTTTCTTT.

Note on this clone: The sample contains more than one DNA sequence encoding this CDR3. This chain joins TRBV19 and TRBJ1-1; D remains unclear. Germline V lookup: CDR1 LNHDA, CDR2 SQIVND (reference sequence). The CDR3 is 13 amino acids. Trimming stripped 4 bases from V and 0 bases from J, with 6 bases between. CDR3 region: CASSTGVNTEAFF. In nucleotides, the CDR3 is TGTGCCAGTAGTACCGGGGTGAACACTGAAGCTTTCTTT.

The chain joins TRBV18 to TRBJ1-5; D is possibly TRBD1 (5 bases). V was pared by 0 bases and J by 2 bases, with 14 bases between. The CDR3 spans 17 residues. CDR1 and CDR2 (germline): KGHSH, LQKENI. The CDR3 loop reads CASSPPGGTLGNQPQHF. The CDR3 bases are TGTGCCAGCTCACCACCGGGAGGGACTCTTGGCAATCAGCCCCAGCATTTT.

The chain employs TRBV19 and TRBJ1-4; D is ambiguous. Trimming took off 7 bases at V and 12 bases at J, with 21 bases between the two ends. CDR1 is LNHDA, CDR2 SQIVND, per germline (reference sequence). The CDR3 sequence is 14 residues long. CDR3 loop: CASKSLLRAPELFF. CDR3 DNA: TGTGCCAGTAAAAGCCTTTTGAGGGCCCCAGAACTGTTTTTT.

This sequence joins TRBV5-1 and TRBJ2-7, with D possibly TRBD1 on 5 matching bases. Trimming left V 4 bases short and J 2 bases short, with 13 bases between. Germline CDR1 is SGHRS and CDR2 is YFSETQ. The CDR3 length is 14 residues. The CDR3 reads CASSEAVRAYEQYF. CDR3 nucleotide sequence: TGCGCCAGCAGCGAGGCCGTCAGGGCCTACGAGCAGTACTTC.

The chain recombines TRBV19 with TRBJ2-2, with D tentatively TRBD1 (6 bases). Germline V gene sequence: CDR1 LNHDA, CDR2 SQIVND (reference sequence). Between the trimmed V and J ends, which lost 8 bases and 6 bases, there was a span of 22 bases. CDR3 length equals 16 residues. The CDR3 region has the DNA TGTGCCAGTCGGAACTCCCTGGCAGGGGTGGCCGGGGAGCTGTTTTTT. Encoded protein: CASRNSLAGVAGELFF.

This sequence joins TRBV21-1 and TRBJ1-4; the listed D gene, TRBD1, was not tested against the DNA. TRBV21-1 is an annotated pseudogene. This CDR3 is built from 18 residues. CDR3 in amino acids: CASSKVAGLHATNEKLFF. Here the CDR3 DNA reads TGTGCCAGCAGCAAAGTTGCAGGGCTACATGCAACTAATGAAAAACTGTTTTTT.

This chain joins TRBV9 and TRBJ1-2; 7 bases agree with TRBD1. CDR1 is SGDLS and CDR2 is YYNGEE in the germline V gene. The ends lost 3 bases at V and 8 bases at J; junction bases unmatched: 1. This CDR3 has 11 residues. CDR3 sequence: CASSAGGGYTF. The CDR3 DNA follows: TGTGCCAGCAGCGCAGGGGGAGGCTACACCTTC.

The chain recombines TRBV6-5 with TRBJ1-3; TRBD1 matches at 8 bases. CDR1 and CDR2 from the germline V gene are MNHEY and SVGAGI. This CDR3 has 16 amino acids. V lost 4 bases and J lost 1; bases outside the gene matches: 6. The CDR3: CASSSWTGPSGNTIYF. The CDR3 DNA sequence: TGTGCCAGCAGTTCTTGGACAGGGCCATCTGGAAACACCATATATTTT.

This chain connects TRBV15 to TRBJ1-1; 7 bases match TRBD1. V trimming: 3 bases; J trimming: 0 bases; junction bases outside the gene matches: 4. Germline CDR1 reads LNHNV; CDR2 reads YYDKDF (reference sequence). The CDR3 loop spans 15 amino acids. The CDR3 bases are TGTGCCACCAGCAGGGGACAGTTCATGAACACTGAAGCTTTCTTT. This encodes CATSRGQFMNTEAFF.

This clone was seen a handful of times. CDR3 residues: CASRPGGGNYGYTF. CDR3 coding DNA: TGTGCCAGCCGACCCGGGGGGGGGAACTATGGCTACACCTTC. The rearrangement uses TRBV19 and TRBJ1-2, with D tentatively TRBD1 (5 bases). In germline, CDR1 is LNHDA, CDR2 SQIVND (reference sequence). This CDR3 is 14 amino acids long. Trimming left V 9 bases short and J 2 bases short, with 16 bases between.